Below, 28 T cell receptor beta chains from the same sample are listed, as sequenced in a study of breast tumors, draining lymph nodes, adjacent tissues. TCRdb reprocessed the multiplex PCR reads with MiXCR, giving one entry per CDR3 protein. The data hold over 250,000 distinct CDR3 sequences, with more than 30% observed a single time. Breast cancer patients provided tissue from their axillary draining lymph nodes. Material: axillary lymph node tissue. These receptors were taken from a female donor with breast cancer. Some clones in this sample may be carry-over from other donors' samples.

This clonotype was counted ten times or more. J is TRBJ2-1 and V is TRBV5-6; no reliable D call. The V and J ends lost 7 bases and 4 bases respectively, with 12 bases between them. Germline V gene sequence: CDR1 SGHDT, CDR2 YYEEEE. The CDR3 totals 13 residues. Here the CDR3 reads CASRQKGYNEQFF. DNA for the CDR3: TGTGCCAGCCGCCAAAAGGGTTACAATGAGCAGTTCTTC.

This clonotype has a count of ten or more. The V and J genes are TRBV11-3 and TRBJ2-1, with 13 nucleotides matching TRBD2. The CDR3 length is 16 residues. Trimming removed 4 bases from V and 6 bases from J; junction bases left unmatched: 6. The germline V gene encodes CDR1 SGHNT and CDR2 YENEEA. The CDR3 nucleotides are TGTGCCAGCAGCTACGGACTAGCGGGGGCCCTCAATGAGCAGTTCTTC. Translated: CASSYGLAGALNEQFF.

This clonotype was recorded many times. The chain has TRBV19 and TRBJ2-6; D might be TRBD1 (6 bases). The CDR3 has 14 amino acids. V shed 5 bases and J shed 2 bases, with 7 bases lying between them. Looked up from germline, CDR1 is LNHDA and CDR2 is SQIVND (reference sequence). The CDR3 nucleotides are TGTGCCAGTAGTCCAGGGGCTGGGGCCAACGTCCTGACTTTC. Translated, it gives CASSPGAGANVLTF.

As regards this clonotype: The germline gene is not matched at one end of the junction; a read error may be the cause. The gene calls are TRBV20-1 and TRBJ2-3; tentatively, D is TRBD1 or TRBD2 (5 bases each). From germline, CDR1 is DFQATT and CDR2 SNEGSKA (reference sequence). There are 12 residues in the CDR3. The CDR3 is CSARDDTDTPYF. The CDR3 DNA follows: TGCAGTGCAAGGGACGACACAGATACGCCGTATTTC.

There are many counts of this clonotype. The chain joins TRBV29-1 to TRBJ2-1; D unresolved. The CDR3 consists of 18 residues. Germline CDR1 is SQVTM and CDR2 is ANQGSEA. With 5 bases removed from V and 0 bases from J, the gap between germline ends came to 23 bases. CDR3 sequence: CSVSTLWGSSSSYNEQFF. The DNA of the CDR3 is TGCAGCGTTTCGACATTGTGGGGATCTTCCAGCTCCTACAATGAGCAGTTCTTC.

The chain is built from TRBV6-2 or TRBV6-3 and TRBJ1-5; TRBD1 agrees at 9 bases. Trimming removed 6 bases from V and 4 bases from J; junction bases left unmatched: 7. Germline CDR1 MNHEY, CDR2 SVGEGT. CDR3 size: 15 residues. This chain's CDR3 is CASSLDRGWNQPQHF. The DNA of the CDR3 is TGTGCCAGCAGCCTGGACAGGGGTTGGAATCAGCCCCAGCATTTT.

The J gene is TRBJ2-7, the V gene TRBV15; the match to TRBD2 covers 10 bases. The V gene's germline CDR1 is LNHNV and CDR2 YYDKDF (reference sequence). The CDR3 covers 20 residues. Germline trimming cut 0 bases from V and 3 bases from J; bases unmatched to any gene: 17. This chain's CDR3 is CATSRDLRTSGPWENYEQYF. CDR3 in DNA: TGTGCCACCAGCAGAGATTTGAGGACTAGCGGACCCTGGGAAAACTACGAGCAGTACTTC.

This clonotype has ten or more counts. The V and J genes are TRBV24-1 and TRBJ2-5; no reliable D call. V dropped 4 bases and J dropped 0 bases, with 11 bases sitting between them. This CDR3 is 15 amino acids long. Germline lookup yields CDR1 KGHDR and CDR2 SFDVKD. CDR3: CATSEPTRYQETQYF. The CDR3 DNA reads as TGTGCCACCAGTGAACCTACAAGGTACCAAGAGACCCAGTACTTC.

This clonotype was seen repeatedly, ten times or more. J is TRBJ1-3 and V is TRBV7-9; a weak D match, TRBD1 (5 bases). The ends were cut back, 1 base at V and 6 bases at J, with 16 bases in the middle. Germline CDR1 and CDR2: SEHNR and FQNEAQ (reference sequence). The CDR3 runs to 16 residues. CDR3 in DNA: TGTGCCAGCAGCTTAGGGTCCACCGGGGCAATAAACACCATATATTTT. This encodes CASSLGSTGAINTIYF.

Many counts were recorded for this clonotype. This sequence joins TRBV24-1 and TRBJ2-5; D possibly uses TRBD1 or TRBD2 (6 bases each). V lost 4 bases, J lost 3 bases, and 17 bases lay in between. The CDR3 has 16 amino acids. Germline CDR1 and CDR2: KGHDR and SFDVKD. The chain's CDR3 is CATSEGVRGAKETQYF. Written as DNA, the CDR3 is TGTGCCACCAGTGAGGGGGTTAGGGGGGCAAAAGAGACCCAGTACTTC.

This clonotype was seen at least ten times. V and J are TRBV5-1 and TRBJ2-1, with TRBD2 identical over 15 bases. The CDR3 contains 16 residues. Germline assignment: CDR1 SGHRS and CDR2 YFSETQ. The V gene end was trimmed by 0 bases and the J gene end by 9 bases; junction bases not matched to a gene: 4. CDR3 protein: CASSLGTSGRVGEQFF. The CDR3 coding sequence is TGCGCCAGCAGCTTGGGGACTAGCGGGAGGGTTGGTGAGCAGTTCTTC.

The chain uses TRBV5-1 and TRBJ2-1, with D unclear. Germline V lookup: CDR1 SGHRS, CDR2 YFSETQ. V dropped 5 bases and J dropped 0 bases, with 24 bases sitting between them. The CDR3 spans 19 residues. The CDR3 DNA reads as TGCGCCAGCAGATCCTACTTGTCAAGTCGTGGCGGCTCCTACAATGAGCAGTTCTTC. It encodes CASRSYLSSRGGSYNEQFF.

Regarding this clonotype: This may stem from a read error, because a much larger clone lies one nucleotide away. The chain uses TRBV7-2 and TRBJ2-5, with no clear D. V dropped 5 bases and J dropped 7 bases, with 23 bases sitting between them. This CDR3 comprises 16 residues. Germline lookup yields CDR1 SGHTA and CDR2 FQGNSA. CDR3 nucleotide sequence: TGTGCCAGCAGCGTAGGGTCAAGGAAGGTTGTGGGGACCCAGTACTTC. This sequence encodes CASSVGSRKVVGTQYF.

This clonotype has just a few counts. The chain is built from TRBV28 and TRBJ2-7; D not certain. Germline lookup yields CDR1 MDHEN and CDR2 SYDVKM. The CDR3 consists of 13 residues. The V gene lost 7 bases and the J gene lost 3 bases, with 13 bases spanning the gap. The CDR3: CASTSRASYEQYF. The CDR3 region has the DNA TGTGCCAGCACCTCCCGGGCTAGCTACGAGCAGTACTTC.

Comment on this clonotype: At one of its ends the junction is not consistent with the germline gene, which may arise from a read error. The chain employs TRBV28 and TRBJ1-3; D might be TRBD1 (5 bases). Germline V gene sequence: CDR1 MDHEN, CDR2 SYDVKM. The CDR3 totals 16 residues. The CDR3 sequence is CASRLSSRVFGNTIYF. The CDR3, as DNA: TGTGCCAGCCGTTTATCGAGCAGGGTGTTCGGAAACACCATATATTTT.

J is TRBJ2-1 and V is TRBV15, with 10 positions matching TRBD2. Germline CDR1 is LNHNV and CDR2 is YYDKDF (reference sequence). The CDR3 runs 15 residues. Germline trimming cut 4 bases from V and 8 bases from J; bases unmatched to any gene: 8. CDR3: CATSNPSGSSDEQFF. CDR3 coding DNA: TGTGCCACCAGCAACCCTAGCGGGAGTAGCGATGAGCAGTTCTTC.

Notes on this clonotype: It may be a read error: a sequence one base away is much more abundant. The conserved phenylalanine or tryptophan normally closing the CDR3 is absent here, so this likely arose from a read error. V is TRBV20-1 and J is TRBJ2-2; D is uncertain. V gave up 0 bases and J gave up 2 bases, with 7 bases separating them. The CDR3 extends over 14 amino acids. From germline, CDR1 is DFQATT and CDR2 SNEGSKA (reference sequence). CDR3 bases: TGCAGTGCTAGAGAGATTAGAAACACCGGGGAGCTGTTTCTT. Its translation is CSAREIRNTGELFL.

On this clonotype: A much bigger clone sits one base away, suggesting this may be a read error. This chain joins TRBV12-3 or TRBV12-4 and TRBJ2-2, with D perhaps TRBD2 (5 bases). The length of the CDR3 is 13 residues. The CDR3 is CASSKRNTGKLFF. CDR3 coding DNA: TGTGCCAGCAGTAAGAGGAACACCGGGAAGCTGTTTTTT.

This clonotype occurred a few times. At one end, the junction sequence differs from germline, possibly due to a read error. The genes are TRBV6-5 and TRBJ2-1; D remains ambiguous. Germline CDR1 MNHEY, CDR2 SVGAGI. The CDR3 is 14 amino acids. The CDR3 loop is CASSHSLRSDEQFF. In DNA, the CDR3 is TGTGCCAGCAGTCACTCCCTCCGTTCGGATGAGCAGTTCTTC.

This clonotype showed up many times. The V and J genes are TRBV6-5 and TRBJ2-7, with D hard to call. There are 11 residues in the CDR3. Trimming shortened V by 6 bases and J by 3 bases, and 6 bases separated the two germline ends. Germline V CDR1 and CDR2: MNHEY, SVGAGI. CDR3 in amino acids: CASRENYEQYF. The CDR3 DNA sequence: TGTGCCAGCAGGGAGAACTACGAGCAGTACTTC.

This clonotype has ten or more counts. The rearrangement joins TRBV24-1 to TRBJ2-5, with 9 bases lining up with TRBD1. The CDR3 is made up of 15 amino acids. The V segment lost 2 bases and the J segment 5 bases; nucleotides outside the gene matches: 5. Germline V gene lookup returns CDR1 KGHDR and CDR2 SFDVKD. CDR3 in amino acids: CATSDYTGTGETQYF. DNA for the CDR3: TGTGCCACCAGTGATTATACAGGGACAGGGGAGACCCAGTACTTC.

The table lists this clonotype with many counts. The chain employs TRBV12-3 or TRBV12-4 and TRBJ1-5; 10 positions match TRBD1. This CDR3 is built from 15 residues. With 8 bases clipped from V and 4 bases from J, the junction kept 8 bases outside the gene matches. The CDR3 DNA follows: TGTGCCAGCCACTCTCAGGACAGGGGGAATCAGCCCCAGCATTTT. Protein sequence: CASHSQDRGNQPQHF.

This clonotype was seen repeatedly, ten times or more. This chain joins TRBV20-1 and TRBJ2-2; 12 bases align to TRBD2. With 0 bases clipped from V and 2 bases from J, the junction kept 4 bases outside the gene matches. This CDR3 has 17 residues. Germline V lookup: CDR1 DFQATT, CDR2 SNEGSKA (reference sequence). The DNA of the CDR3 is TGCAGTGCTAGAGACCCCGGACTAGCGGGAAACACCGGGGAGCTGTTTTTT. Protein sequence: CSARDPGLAGNTGELFF.

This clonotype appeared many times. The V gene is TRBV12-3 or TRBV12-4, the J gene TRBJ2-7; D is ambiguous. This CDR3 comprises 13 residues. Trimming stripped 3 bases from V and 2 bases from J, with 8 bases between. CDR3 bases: TGTGCCAGCAGTTTGACCGGCCCCTACGAGCAGTACTTC. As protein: CASSLTGPYEQYF.

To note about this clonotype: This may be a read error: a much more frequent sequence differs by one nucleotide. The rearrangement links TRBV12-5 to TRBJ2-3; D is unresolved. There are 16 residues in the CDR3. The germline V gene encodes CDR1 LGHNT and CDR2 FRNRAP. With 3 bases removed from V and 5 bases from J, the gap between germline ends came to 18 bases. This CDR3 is CASGFPPGYLGDTQYF. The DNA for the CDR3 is TGTGCTAGTGGTTTCCCTCCGGGCTACTTGGGAGATACGCAGTATTTT.

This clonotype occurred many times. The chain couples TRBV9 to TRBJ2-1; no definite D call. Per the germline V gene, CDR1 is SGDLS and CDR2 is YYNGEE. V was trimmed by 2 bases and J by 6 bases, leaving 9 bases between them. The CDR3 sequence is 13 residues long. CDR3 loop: CASSVVTSNEQFF. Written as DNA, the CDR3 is TGTGCCAGCAGCGTGGTTACGTCCAATGAGCAGTTCTTC.

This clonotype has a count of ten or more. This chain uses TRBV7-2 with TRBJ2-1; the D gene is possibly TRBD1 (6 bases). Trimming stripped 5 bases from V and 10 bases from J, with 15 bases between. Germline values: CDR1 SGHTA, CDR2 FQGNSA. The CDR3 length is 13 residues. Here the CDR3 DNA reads TGTGCCAGCAGCCAGGGGTGGGATCGGGAGCAGTTCTTC. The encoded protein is CASSQGWDREQFF.

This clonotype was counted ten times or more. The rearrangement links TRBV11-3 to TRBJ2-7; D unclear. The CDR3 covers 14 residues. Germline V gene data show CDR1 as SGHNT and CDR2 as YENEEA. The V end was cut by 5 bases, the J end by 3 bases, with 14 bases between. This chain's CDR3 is CASSPLTMGYEQYF. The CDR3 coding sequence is TGTGCCAGCAGCCCACTGACAATGGGCTACGAGCAGTACTTC.